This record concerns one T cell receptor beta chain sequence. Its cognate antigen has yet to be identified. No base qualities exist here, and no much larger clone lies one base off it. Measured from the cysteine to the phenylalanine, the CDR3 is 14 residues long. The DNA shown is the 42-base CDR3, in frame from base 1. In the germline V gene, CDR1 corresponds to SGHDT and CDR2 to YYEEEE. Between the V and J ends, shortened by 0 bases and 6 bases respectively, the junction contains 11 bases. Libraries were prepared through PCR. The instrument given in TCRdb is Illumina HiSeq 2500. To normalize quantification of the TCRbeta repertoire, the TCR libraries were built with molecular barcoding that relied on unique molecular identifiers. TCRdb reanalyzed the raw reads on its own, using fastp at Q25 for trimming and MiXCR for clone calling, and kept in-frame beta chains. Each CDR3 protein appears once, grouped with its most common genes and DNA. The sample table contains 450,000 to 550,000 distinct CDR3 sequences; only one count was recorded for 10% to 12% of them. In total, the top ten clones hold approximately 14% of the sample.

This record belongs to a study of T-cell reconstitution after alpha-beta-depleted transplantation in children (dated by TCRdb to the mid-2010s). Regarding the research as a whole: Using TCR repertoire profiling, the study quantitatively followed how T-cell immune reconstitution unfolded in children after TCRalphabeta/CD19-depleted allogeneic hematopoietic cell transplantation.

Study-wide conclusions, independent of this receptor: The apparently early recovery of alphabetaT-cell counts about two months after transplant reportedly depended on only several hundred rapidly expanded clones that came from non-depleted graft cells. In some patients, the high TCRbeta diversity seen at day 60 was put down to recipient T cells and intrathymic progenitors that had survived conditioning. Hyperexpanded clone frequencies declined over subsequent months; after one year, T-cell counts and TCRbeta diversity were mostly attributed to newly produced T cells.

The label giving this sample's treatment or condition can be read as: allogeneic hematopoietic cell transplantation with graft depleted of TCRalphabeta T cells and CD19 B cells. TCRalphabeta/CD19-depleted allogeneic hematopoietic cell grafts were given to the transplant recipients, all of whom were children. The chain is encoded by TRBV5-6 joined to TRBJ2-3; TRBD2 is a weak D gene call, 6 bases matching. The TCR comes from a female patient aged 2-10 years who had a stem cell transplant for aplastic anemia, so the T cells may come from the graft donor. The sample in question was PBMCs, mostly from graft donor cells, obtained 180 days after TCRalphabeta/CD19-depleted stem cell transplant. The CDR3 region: CASSLGRRGDTQYF. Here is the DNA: TGTGCCAGCAGCTTGGGTCGTCGGGGGGATACGCAGTATTTT.